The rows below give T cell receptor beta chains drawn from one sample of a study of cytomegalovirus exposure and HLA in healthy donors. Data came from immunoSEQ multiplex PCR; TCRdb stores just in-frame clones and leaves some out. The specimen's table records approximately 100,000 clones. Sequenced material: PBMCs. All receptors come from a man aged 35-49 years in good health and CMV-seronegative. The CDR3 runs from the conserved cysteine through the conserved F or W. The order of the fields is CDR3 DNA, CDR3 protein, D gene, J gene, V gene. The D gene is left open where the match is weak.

TGTGCCAGCAGCGTAGAGAAGCCTGATACGCAGTATTTT | CASSVEKPDTQYF | . | TRBJ2-3 | TRBV9
TGTGCCAGTAGAGGAGAAGACGGAAAATTTAGGCCCCAGCATTTT | CASRGEDGKFRPQHF | . | TRBJ1-5 | TRBV19
TGTGCCAGCAGTTACATTTTAGCTGAGTACCACGAGCAGTACTTC | CASSYILAEYHEQYF | . | TRBJ2-7 | TRBV6-5
TGTGCCAGCAGCGTAGCTCCGGGGAGGGCCTATGGCTACACCTTC | CASSVAPGRAYGYTF | . | TRBJ1-2 | TRBV9
TGTGCCAGCACTGAAGCTAGCGGGAGGGCCCACGAGCAGTACTTC | CASTEASGRAHEQYF | TRBD2 | TRBJ2-7 | TRBV28
TGTGCCACTGGGACAGGGGGCAGGGAGACCCAGTACTTC | CATGTGGRETQYF | TRBD1 | TRBJ2-5 | TRBV28
TGCGCCAGCAGCCAACTGGGCGGGACTAGCGGATCCTACGAGCAGTACTTC | CASSQLGGTSGSYEQYF | TRBD2 | TRBJ2-7 | TRBV4-1
TGTGCCAGCAGCCCGTGGGACAGGGAGGACTCACCCCTCCACTTT | CASSPWDREDSPLHF | TRBD1 | TRBJ1-6 | TRBV7-9
TGTGCCAGCAGTCAAAGACCGGGACAGACCCAAGAGACCCAGTACTTC | CASSQRPGQTQETQYF | TRBD1 | TRBJ2-5 | TRBV7-9
TGTGCCAGCAGCTTGAGGCGGGAGCCGCCAGGCGAGCAGTACTTC | CASSLRREPPGEQYF | TRBD2 | TRBJ2-7 | TRBV7-9
TGTGCCAGCAGTTACAGCCTAGCGGGGGACACCTACGAGCAGTACTTC | CASSYSLAGDTYEQYF | TRBD2 | TRBJ2-7 | TRBV6-5
TGTGCCAGCAGCGTAGATGTCTATCCGGGACTGGGAGACTATGGCTACACCTTC | CASSVDVYPGLGDYGYTF | . | TRBJ1-2 | TRBV9
TGTGCCAGTTCCGCGGCCCCTGGAAACACCATATATTTT | CASSAAPGNTIYF | . | TRBJ1-3 | TRBV6-5
TGCGCCAGCAGCTTGGAGGCAGGGGGGAATCAGCCCCAGCATTTT | CASSLEAGGNQPQHF | TRBD1 | TRBJ1-5 | TRBV5-1
TGTGCCAGCAGTAAGCGGGGGGACTATAGCACAGATACGCAGTATTTT | CASSKRGDYSTDTQYF | TRBD2 | TRBJ2-3 | TRBV2
TGTGCCAGCAGCTTAGGCACGGACAGGGGGCTTCGCAATGAGCAGTTCTTC | CASSLGTDRGLRNEQFF | TRBD1 | TRBJ2-1 | TRBV7-8
TGCGCCAGCAGTGAGAGCGGGGGGGCACTTGGTACGCAGTATTTT | CASSESGGALGTQYF | TRBD2 | TRBJ2-3 | TRBV10-1
TGCAGCGGCGGGGGACAGGACTTAGGCTACACCTTC | CSGGGQDLGYTF | TRBD1 | TRBJ1-2 | TRBV29-1
TGCGCCAGCAGCTTGGATACTGGCGGACAAGAGACCCAGTACTTC | CASSLDTGGQETQYF | . | TRBJ2-5 | TRBV5-1
TGTGCCAGTAGGACAGTGCTCACTGAAGCTTTCTTT | CASRTVLTEAFF | . | TRBJ1-1 | TRBV19
TGTGCCAGCAGCGGGACAGGGTTGCGAGGCTACACCTTC | CASSGTGLRGYTF | TRBD1 | TRBJ1-2 | TRBV5-6
TGCGCCAGCAGCCAAGAAAATGCGGGGAACTATGGCTACACCTTC | CASSQENAGNYGYTF | . | TRBJ1-2 | TRBV4-1
TGTGCCAGCAGCGTAGAACAGAGACCAAGCACAGATACGCAGTATTTT | CASSVEQRPSTDTQYF | . | TRBJ2-3 | TRBV9
TGTGCCAGCAGCAGTTCAGGGATCAGCAATCAGCCCCAGCATTTT | CASSSSGISNQPQHF | . | TRBJ1-5 | TRBV7-9
TGCAGCGTTGAACGTTCAACGGGAGGGGTGACTGGGGCCAACGTCCTGACTTTC | CSVERSTGGVTGANVLTF | TRBD2 | TRBJ2-6 | TRBV29-1
TGTGCCTGGAGGGCTGAGGGGCCCCAGCATTTT | CAWRAEGPQHF | . | TRBJ1-5 | TRBV30
TGTGCCACCAGCAGGGCTGGACAGATCTCTGGAAACACCATATATTTT | CATSRAGQISGNTIYF | . | TRBJ1-3 | TRBV15
TGTGCCAGCAGTAAAGGACAGGCCCATGGGCAGTACTTC | CASSKGQAHGQYF | TRBD1 | TRBJ2-7 | TRBV11-3
TGTGCCAGCTCACCGGTCGGGGGGTTCGAGCAGTACTTC | CASSPVGGFEQYF | TRBD2 | TRBJ2-7 | TRBV18
TGTGCCAGCAGCTTGACAGGGGGCACCGGGGAGCTGTTTTTT | CASSLTGGTGELFF | TRBD1 | TRBJ2-2 | TRBV7-9
TGTGCCAGTAGTGCGGGACAGGGGCAAGAAAAACTGTTTTTT | CASSAGQGQEKLFF | TRBD1 | TRBJ1-4 | TRBV19
TGTGCCAGTAGTATCAGGGACAGGGGGCCCGGGGAGCTGTTTTTT | CASSIRDRGPGELFF | TRBD1 | TRBJ2-2 | TRBV19
TGTGCCAGCAGCTTAGCGCTAAGAGCGGGGGGCCTTACCTACGAGCAGTACTTC | CASSLALRAGGLTYEQYF | TRBD2 | TRBJ2-7 | TRBV7-2
TGTGCCATCAGCGAGGACAGGGCGATAATGCGAGGTACGCAGTATTTT | CAISEDRAIMRGTQYF | TRBD1 | TRBJ2-3 | TRBV10-3
TGTGCCAGCAGTGAGGAGGCGAGCCTTCTGGGTGAGCAGTTCTTC | CASSEEASLLGEQFF | . | TRBJ2-1 | TRBV2
TGTGCCACCAGCAGAGCTTGGGGGGCTGGAAACACCATATATTTT | CATSRAWGAGNTIYF | . | TRBJ1-3 | TRBV15
TGTGCCAGTAGTATGGGGGACAGGGCCTACGAGCAGTACTTC | CASSMGDRAYEQYF | TRBD1 | TRBJ2-7 | TRBV19
TGTGCCAGCAGTGCTGGCAGGGAGGATCAGCCCCAGCATTTT | CASSAGREDQPQHF | . | TRBJ1-5 | TRBV2
TGTGCCAGCAGCAAAGCCGCAAACAGGGGGCGAACCAAAAACATTCAGTACTTC | CASSKAANRGRTKNIQYF | . | TRBJ2-4 | TRBV21-1
TGTGCCAGCAGCCCCGGGACACCTAATGAAAAACTGTTTTTT | CASSPGTPNEKLFF | . | TRBJ1-4 | TRBV28
TGTGCCTGGCAGACTAGCGGCGGTCTCACCGGGGAGCTGTTTTTT | CAWQTSGGLTGELFF | TRBD2 | TRBJ2-2 | TRBV30
TGTGCCAGTAGTATAGACGGACTACCTGGTAGCAATCAGCCCCAGCATTTT | CASSIDGLPGSNQPQHF | . | TRBJ1-5 | TRBV19
TGTGCCACCAGCACTAGCGGGGGCACAGATACGCAGTATTTT | CATSTSGGTDTQYF | TRBD2 | TRBJ2-3 | TRBV15
TGCGCCAGCAGCTCGGGACTAGCGGACACCGGGGAGCTGTTTTTT | CASSSGLADTGELFF | TRBD2 | TRBJ2-2 | TRBV5-1
TGTGCCAGCAGCTTATCCCCGCCTCTGGCGGGAGGATCCTACAATGAGCAGTTCTTC | CASSLSPPLAGGSYNEQFF | TRBD2 | TRBJ2-1 | TRBV7-9